The TCR beta chain described here comes from a study of Ad26.COV2.S vaccination and SARS-CoV-2 variants. The protocol was immunoSEQ multiplex PCR, while the TCRdb copy is restricted to in-frame clones and leaves out a portion. The table has roughly 320,000 clones, approximately 86% seen once; the top ten hold 2.1%. The treatment was: around 19 received Ad26.COV2.S at low or high dose, single or two shots; five or six received placebo; per-sample allocation not given. Samples were taken on day 63 after the first vaccine or placebo injection. The receptor was derived from a person aged 18-60 years who received the Ad26.COV2.S COVID-19 vaccine or a placebo. The sample consisted of peripheral blood, taken in a trial of Ad26.COV2.S vaccine versus placebo.

CDR3 sequence (DNA): TGTGCCAGCAGCTTAGAACCCCCAGGGGGGAACTATGGCTACACCTTC. It yields the protein CASSLEPPGGNYGYTF. J is TRBJ1-2 and V is TRBV7-9, with 7 bases lining up with TRBD1. The CDR3 consists of 16 residues. Germline CDR1 and CDR2: SEHNR and FQNEAQ (reference sequence). V gave up 1 base and J gave up 2 bases; unmatched junction bases: 7.